Listed here are 15 T cell receptor beta chains from one sample, sequenced in a study of cytomegalovirus exposure and HLA in healthy donors. PCR was performed using 60 Vbeta and 13 Jbeta primers. Only in-frame clones appear in the TCRdb table, and some are missing; sequencing was by immunoSEQ multiplex PCR. Of fewer than 75,000 clones in the sample, around 80% were seen once. Sequences were obtained from PBMCs. These receptors originate from a woman aged 25 to 39 in good health and CMV-seronegative.

The CDR3 sequence is CASSPSGSTDTQYF. The CDR3 DNA follows: TGTGCCAGCAGCCCTAGCGGAAGCACAGATACGCAGTATTTT. J is TRBJ2-3 and V is TRBV4-2, with 7 nucleotides matching TRBD2. V lost 4 bases, J lost 0 bases, and 1 base stayed unmatched. The CDR3 is 14 residues long. Germline assignment: CDR1 LGHNA and CDR2 YNFKEQ.

The chain is built from TRBV6-5 and TRBJ1-1; no definite D call. CDR3 length: 13 residues. V lost 6 bases and J lost 4, with 12 bases in between. In germline, CDR1 is MNHEY, CDR2 SVGAGI. CDR3 DNA sequence: TGTGCCAGCAGCTTTGGAGGTGGCACTGAAGCTTTCTTT. Protein sequence: CASSFGGGTEAFF.

The chain carries TRBV13 and TRBJ2-6; the D is unclear. Germline assignment: CDR1 PRHDT and CDR2 FYEKMQ (reference sequence). The CDR3 covers 14 residues. The germline V and J ends were trimmed by 5 bases and 1 base, with 6 bases remaining between them. This chain's CDR3 is CASSRVSGANVLTF. CDR3 nucleotide sequence: TGTGCCAGCAGCCGGGTTTCTGGGGCCAACGTCCTGACTTTC. Looking up the rest from reference TRBV13 and TRBJ2-6 gives the full variable domain: AAGVIQSPRHLIKEKRETATLKCYPIPRHDTVYWYQQGPGQDPQFLISFYEKMQSDKGSIPDRFSAQQFSDYHSELNMSSLELGDSALYFCASSRVSGANVLTFGAGSRLTVL.

V gene TRBV11-3 combines with J gene TRBJ2-2, with 9 bases identical to TRBD2. This CDR3 is built from 15 residues. Germline-derived CDR1 and CDR2 are SGHNT and YENEEA. After removal of 3 bases from V and 4 bases from J, the junction contained 3 bases not matched to a gene. The CDR3 here is CASSFLSGGTGELFF. The CDR3 DNA reads TGTGCCAGCAGCTTCCTTAGCGGGGGCACCGGGGAGCTGTTTTTT.

J is TRBJ1-1 and V is TRBV7-2; no firm D call. The CDR3 is 15 residues long. CDR1 is SGHTA and CDR2 is FQGNSA in the germline V gene. The ends were cut back, 7 bases at V and 5 bases at J, with 20 bases in the middle. The CDR3 protein is CASNPGIGFLTEAFF. CDR3 in DNA: TGTGCCAGCAACCCCGGGATAGGGTTCCTAACTGAAGCTTTCTTT. Filled out from reference TRBV7-2 and TRBJ1-1, the complete variable domain reads GAGVSQSPSNKVTEKGKDVELRCDPISGHTALYWYRQSLGQGLEFLIYFQGNSAPDKSGLPSDRFSAERTGGSVSTLTIQRTQQEDSAVYLCASNPGIGFLTEAFFGQGTRLTVV.

This clone was observed a single time. The rearrangement links TRBV18 to TRBJ1-2; 7 bases line up with TRBD1. The CDR3 spans 15 residues. The germline V gene has CDR1 KGHSH and CDR2 LQKENI. J gave up 6 bases and V 0 bases, and 7 bases lay outside the gene matches. The CDR3 loop is CASSPPLTGSHGYTF. CDR3 sequence (DNA): TGTGCCAGCTCACCACCGCTGACAGGGAGTCATGGCTACACCTTC.

This clone was detected once. Different DNA sequences within this sample yield the same CDR3. The chain employs TRBV6-6 and TRBJ1-4, with TRBD1 matching over 8 bases. The CDR3 loop spans 15 amino acids. J was trimmed by 6 bases and V by 5 bases; bases with no gene match: 8. Germline V gene data show CDR1 as MNHNY and CDR2 as SVGAGI (reference sequence). As DNA, the CDR3 is TGTGCCAGCAGTCAAGGACAGGGTGGGGATGAAAAACTGTTTTTT. Translation: CASSQGQGGDEKLFF.

The genes are TRBV10-2 and TRBJ2-2, with TRBD1 matching over 10 bases. Germline-derived CDR1 and CDR2 are WSHSY and SAAADI. V dropped 8 bases and J dropped 4; count of bases not matched to a gene: 7. CDR3 length: 15 residues. CDR3 protein: CASVRDRGTTGELFF. The CDR3 region has the DNA TGCGCCAGCGTCCGGGACAGGGGTACCACCGGGGAGCTGTTTTTT.

DNA for the CDR3: TGTGCCAGCAGTGGGGATTCCGGGACAGCTATTCATGGCTACACCTTC. It translates to CASSGDSGTAIHGYTF. J is TRBJ1-2 and V is TRBV2; 7 nucleotides match TRBD1. Germline loops: CDR1 SNHLY, CDR2 FYNNEI. V lost 4 bases and J lost 6; bases outside the gene matches: 14. This CDR3 has 16 amino acids.

V and J are TRBV7-9 and TRBJ1-4, with D unclear. Trimming took off 1 base at V and 8 bases at J, with 5 bases between the two ends. Germline values: CDR1 SEHNR, CDR2 FQNEAQ (reference sequence). CDR3 length equals 12 residues. CDR3 in amino acids: CASSLDLEKLFF. CDR3 sequence (DNA): TGTGCCAGCAGCTTAGACTTAGAAAAACTGTTTTTT.

This chain joins TRBV2 and TRBJ1-1; D unclear. The germline V and J ends were trimmed by 4 bases and 1 base, with 10 bases remaining between them. The CDR3 is 14 amino acids. From germline, CDR1 is SNHLY and CDR2 FYNNEI. This CDR3 reads CASSVRAGNTEAFF. The CDR3 DNA sequence: TGTGCCAGCAGTGTTAGAGCAGGGAACACTGAAGCTTTCTTT. The full variable domain, its missing parts supplied by reference TRBV2 and TRBJ1-1, is EPEVTQTPSHQVTQMGQEVILRCVPISNHLYFYWYRQILGQKVEFLVSFYNNEISEKSEIFDDQFSVERPDGSNFTLKIRSTKLEDSAMYFCASSVRAGNTEAFFGQGTRLTVV.

The chain couples TRBV18 to TRBJ2-1; 13 nucleotides match TRBD2. Germline CDR1 and CDR2: KGHSH and LQKENI. The CDR3 loop spans 15 amino acids. V shed 5 bases and J 7 bases; nucleotides not matched to a gene: 5. CDR3 in DNA: TGTGCCAGCTCAACCATGGGACTAGCGGGAAATGAGCAGTTCTTC. This codes for CASSTMGLAGNEQFF.

The chain has TRBV19 and TRBJ1-1, with a tentative D call TRBD1 (6 bases). The CDR3 is 15 amino acids. V was shortened by 4 bases and J by 6 bases, with 18 bases between the two germline ends. Germline values: CDR1 LNHDA, CDR2 SQIVND (reference sequence). The CDR3 is CASSTGTSEFAEAFF. The CDR3 region has the DNA TGTGCCAGTAGTACAGGGACATCGGAGTTCGCTGAAGCTTTCTTT.

The gene calls are TRBV5-4 and TRBJ1-2; TRBD1 might be the D (6 bases). CDR3 length: 16 amino acids. Germline values: CDR1 SGHNT, CDR2 YYREEE (reference sequence). The V and J ends lost 4 bases and 0 bases respectively, with 16 bases between them. CDR3 sequence reads: CASSLAGTRANYGYTF. In nucleotides, the CDR3 is TGTGCCAGCAGCCTAGCGGGGACACGAGCTAACTATGGCTACACCTTC.

This chain uses TRBV27 with TRBJ2-1; 10 nucleotides align to TRBD1. With 8 bases clipped from V and 9 bases from J, the junction kept 10 bases outside the gene matches. This CDR3 has 14 amino acids. Germline CDR1 and CDR2: MNHEY and SMNVEV (reference sequence). The CDR3 DNA is TGTGCCAGCGGGGGACAGGGGATTTCTGGTGAGCAGTTCTTC. It specifies CASGGQGISGEQFF.